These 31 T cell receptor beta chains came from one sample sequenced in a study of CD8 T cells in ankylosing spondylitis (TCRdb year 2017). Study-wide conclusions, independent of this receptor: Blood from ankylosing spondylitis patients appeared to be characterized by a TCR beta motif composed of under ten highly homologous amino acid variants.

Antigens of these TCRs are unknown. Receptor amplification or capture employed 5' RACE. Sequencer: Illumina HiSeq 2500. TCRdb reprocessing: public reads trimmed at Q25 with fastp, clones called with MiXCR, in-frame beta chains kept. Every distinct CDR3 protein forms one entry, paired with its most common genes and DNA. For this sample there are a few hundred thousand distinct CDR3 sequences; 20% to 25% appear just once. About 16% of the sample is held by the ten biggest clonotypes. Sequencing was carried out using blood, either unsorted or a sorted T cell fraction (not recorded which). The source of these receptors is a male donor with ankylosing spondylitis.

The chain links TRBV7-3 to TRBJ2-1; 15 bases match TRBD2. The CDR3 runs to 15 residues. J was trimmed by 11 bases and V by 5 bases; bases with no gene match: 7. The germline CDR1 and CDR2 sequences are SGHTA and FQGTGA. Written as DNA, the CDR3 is TGTGCCAGCAGCCCCGGGACTAGCGGGAGGTTGAAGCAGTTCTTC. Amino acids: CASSPGTSGRLKQFF.

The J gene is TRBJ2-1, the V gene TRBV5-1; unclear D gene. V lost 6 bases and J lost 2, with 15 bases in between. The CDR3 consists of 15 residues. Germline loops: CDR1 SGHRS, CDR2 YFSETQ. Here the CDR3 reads CASTNPSSTYNEQFF. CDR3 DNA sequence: TGCGCCAGCACGAATCCGTCGAGTACCTACAATGAGCAGTTCTTC.

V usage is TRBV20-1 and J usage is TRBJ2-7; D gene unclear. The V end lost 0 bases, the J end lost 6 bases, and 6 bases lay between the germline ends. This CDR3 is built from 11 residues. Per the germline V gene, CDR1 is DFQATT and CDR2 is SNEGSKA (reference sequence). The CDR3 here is CSARESREQYF. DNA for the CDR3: TGCAGTGCTAGAGAGTCGCGCGAGCAGTACTTC.

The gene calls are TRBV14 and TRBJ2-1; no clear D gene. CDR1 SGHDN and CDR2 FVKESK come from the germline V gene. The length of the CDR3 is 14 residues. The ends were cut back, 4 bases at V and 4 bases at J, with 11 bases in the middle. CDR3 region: CASSPIGQYNEQFF. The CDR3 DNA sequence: TGTGCCAGCAGCCCCATTGGGCAGTACAATGAGCAGTTCTTC. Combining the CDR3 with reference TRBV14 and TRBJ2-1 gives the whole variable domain EAGVTQFPSHSVIEKGQTVTLRCDPISGHDNLYWYRRVMGKEIKFLLHFVKESKQDESGMPNNRFLAERTGGTYSTLKVQPAELEDSGVYFCASSPIGQYNEQFFGPGTRLTVL.

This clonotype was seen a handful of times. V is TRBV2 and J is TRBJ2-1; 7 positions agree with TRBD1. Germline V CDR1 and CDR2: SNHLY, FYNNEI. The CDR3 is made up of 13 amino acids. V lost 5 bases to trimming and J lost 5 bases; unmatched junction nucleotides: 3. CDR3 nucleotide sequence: TGTGCCAGCAGTTGGGACAGTAACAATGAGCAGTTCTTC. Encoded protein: CASSWDSNNEQFF.

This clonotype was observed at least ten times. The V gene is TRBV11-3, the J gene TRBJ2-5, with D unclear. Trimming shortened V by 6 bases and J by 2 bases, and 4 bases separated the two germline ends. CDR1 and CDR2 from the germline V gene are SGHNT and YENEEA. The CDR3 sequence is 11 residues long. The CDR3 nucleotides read TGTGCCAGCAGAAGACAAGAGACCCAGTACTTC. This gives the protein CASRRQETQYF.

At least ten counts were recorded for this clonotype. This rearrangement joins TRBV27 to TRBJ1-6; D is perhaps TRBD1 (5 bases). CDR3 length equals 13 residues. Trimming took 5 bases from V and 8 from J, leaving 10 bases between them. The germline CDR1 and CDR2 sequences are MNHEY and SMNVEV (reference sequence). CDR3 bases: TGTGCCAGCAGTCCGGGGCTTTATTCACCCCTCCACTTT. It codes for CASSPGLYSPLHF.

CDR3 protein: CASSPEPNPNQETQYF. The CDR3 DNA follows: TGTGCCAGCAGCCCGGAACCAAACCCGAATCAAGAGACCCAGTACTTC. This chain links TRBV3-1 with TRBJ2-5, with no clear D. Germline CDR1 and CDR2: LGHDT and YNNKEL (reference sequence). Trimming left V 4 bases short and J 2 bases short, with 17 bases between. The CDR3 is made up of 16 amino acids.

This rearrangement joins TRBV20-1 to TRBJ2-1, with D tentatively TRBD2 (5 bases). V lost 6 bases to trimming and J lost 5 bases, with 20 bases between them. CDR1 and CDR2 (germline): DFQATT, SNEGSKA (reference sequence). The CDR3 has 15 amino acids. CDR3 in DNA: TGCAGTGCAGAAGTAATAGTCTGGCGGGACAATGAGCAGTTCTTC. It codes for CSAEVIVWRDNEQFF.

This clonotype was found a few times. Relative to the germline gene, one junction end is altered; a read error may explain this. The CDR3 loop reads CACSARGQNLYNEQFF. CDR3 in DNA: TGTGCCTGCAGTGCCCGGGGACAGAATCTCTACAATGAGCAGTTCTTC. The V call is TRBV25-1, the J call TRBJ2-1; 7 nucleotides match TRBD1. The CDR3 loop spans 16 amino acids. Per the germline V gene, CDR1 is MGHDK and CDR2 is SYGVNS.

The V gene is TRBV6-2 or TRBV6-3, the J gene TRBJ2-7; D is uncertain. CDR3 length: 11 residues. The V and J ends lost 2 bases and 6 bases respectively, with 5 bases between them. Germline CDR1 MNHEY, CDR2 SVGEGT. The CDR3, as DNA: TGTGCCAGCAGTTACCTCGGCGAGCAGTACTTC. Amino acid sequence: CASSYLGEQYF.

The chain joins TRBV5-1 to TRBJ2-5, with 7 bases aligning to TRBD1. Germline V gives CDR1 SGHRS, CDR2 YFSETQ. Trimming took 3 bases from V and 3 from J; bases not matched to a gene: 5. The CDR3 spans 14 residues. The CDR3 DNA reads TGCGCCAGCAGCTGGCGACAGGGTGAAGAGACCCAGTACTTC. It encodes CASSWRQGEETQYF.

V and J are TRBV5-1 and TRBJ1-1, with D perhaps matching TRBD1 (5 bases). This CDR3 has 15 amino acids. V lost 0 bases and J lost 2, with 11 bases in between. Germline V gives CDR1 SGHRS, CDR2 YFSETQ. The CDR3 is CASSLEGDHNTEAFF. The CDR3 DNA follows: TGCGCCAGCAGCTTGGAAGGGGACCACAACACTGAAGCTTTCTTT.

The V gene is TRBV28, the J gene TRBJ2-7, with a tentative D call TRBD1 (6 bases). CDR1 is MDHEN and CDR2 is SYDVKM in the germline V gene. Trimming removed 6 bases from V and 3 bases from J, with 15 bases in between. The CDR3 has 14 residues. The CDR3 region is CASRPRGGVYEQYF. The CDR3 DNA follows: TGTGCCAGCAGACCCCGAGGGGGAGTCTACGAGCAGTACTTC.

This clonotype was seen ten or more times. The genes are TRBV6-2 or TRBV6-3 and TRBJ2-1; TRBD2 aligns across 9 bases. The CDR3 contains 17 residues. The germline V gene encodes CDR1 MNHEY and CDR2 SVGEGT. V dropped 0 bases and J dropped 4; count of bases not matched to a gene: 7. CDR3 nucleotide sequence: TGTGCCAGCAGTTACTCCCCTCCTAGCGGGATATACAATGAGCAGTTCTTC. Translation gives CASSYSPPSGIYNEQFF.

This chain's CDR3 is CASSPSVSGTRETQYF. The CDR3 DNA sequence: TGTGCCAGCAGCCCCAGTGTTAGCGGGACGCGGGAGACCCAGTACTTC. The rearrangement joins TRBV12-3 or TRBV12-4 to TRBJ2-5; 8 bases are a match to TRBD2. The ends lost 6 bases at V and 5 bases at J; junction bases unmatched: 14. The CDR3 covers 16 residues.

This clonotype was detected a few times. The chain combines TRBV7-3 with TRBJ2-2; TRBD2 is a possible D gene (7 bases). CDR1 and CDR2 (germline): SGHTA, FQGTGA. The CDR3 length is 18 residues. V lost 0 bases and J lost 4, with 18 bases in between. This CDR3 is CASSLTAGAGKFTGELFF. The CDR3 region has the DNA TGTGCCAGCAGCTTAACGGCGGGGGCGGGGAAATTCACCGGGGAGCTGTTTTTT.

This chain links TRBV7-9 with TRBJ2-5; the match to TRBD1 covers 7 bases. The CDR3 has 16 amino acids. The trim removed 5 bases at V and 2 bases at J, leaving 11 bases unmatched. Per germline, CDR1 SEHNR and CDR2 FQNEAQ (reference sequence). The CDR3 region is CASSTMGQNEQETQYF. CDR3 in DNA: TGTGCCAGCAGCACCATGGGACAGAACGAACAAGAGACCCAGTACTTC.

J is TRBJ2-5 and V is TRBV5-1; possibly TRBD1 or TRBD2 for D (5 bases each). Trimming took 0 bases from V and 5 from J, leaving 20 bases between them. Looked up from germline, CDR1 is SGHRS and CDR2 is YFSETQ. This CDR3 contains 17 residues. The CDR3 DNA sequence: TGCGCCAGCAGCTTGGGCCTCCGGGACGGCAAGTGGGAGACCCAGTACTTC. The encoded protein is CASSLGLRDGKWETQYF.

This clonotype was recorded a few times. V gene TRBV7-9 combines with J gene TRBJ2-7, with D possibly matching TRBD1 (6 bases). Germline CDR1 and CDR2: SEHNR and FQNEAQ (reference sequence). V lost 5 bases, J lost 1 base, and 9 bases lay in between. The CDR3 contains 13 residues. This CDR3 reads CASSQDSSYEQYF. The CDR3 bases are TGTGCCAGCAGCCAGGACAGTTCCTACGAGCAGTACTTC.

The CDR3, as DNA: TGTGCCAGCAGTTCTCGAGTTAGGACTAGCGGGAGTATTGAGCAGTTCTTC. It encodes CASSSRVRTSGSIEQFF. The chain has TRBV6-5 and TRBJ2-1; 13 bases agree with TRBD2. Trimming took 4 bases from V and 9 from J; bases not matched to a gene: 12. The CDR3 spans 17 residues. CDR1 and CDR2 (germline): MNHEY, SVGAGI.

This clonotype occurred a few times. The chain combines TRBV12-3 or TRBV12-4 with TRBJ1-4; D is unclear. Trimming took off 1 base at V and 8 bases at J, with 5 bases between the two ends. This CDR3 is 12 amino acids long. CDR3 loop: CASSLGPEKLFF. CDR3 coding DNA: TGTGCCAGCAGTTTAGGCCCGGAAAAACTGTTTTTT.

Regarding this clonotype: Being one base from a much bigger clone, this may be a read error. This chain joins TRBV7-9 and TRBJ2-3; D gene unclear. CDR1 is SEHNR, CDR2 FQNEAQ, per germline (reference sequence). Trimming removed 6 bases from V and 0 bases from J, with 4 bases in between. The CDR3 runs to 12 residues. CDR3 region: CASRYSTDTQYF. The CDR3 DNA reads TGTGCCAGCAGGTATAGCACAGATACGCAGTATTTT.

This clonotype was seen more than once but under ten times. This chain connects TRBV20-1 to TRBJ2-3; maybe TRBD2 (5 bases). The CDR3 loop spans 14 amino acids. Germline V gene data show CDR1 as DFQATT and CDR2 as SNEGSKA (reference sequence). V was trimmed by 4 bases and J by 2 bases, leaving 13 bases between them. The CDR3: CSATDSLDTDTQYF. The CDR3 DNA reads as TGCAGTGCTACGGACTCCTTGGACACAGATACGCAGTATTTT.

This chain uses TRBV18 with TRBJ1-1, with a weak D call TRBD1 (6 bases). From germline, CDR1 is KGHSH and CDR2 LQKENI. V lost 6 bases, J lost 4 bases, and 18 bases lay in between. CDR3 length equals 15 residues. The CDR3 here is CASSLLNRVPTEAFF. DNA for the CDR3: TGTGCCAGCTCTCTCTTAAACAGGGTCCCCACTGAAGCTTTCTTT.

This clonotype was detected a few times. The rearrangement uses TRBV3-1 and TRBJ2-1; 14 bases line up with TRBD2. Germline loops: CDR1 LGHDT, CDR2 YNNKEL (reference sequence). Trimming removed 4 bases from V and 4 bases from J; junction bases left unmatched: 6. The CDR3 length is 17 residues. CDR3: CASSPRGLAGDYNEQFF. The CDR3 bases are TGTGCCAGCAGCCCTCGGGGACTAGCGGGAGATTACAATGAGCAGTTCTTC.

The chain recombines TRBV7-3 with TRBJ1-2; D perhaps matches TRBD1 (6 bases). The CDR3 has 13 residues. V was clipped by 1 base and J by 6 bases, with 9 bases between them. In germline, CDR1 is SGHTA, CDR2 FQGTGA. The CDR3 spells CASSLIQGDGYTF. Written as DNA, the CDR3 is TGTGCCAGCAGCTTAATACAGGGTGATGGCTACACCTTC.

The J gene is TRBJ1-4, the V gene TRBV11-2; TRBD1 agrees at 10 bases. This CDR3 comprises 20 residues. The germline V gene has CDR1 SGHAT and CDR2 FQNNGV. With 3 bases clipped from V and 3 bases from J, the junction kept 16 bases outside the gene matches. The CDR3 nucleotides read TGTGCCAGCAGCTTGCCCCCAACCGGGACAGGGGATGCGGCTAATGAAAAACTGTTTTTT. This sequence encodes CASSLPPTGTGDAANEKLFF.

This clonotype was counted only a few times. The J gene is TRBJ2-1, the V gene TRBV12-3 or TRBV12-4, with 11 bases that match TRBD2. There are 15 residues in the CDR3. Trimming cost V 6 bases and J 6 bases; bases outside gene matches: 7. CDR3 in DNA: TGTGCCAGCAGGTATACTAGCGGGAGTCTCAATGAGCAGTTCTTC. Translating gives CASRYTSGSLNEQFF.

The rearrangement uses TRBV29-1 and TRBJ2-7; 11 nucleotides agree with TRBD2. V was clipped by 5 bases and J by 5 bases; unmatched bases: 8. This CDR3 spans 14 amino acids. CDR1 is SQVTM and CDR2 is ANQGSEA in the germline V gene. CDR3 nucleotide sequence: TGCAGCGTTTTAGCGGGAGGGTCTAGCCACGAGCAGTACTTC. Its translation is CSVLAGGSSHEQYF.

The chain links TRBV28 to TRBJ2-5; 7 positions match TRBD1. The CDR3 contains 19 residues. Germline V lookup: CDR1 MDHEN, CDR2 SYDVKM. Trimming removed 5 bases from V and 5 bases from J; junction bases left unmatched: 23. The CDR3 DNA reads TGTGCCAGCAGTCCCCATCCGGGACCAGGGGGTCCGGTTGGGGAGACCCAGTACTTC. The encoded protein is CASSPHPGPGGPVGETQYF.